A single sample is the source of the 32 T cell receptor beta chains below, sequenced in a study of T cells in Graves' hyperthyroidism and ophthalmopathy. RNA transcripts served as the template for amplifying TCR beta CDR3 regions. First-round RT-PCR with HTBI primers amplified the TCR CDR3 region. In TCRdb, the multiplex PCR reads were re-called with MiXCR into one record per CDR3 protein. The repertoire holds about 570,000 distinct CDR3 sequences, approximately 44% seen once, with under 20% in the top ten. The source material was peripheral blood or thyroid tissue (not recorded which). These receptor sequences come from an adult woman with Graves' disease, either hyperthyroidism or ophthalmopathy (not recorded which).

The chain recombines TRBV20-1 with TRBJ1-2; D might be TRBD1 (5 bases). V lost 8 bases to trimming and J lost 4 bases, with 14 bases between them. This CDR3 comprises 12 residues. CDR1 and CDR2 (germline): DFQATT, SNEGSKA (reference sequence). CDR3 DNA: TGCAGTTACGGGCAGGGAAGCTATGGCTACACCTTC. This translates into CSYGQGSYGYTF.

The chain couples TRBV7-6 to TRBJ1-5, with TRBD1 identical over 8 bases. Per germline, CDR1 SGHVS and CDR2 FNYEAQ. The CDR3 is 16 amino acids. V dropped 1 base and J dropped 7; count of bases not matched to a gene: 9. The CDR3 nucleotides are TGTGCCAGCAGCTTAGGGACAGGGCCGTACGAGCAGCCCCAGCATTTT. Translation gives CASSLGTGPYEQPQHF.

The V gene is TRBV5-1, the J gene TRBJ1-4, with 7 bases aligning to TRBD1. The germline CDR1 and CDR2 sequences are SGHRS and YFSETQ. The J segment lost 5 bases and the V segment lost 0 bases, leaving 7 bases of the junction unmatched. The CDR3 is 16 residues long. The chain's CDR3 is CASSLEWGQPNEKLFF. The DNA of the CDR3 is TGCGCCAGCAGCTTGGAATGGGGACAGCCGAATGAAAAACTGTTTTTT.

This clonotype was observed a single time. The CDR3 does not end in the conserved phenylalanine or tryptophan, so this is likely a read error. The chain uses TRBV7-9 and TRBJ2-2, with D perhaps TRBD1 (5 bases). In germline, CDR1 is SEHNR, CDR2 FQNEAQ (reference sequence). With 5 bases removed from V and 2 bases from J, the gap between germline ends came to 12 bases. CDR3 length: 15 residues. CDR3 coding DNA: TGTGCCAGCAGCACCCGTGGGGCCAACACCGGGGAGCTGTTTCTT. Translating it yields CASSTRGANTGELFL.

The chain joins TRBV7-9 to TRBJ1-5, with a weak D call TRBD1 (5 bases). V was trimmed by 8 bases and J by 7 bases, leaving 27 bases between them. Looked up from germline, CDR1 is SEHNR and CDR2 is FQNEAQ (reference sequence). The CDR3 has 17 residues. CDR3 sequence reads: CASAGGRSGLRPQPQHF. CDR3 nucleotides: TGTGCCAGCGCCGGGGGGAGGAGTGGTCTAAGGCCCCAGCCCCAGCATTTT.

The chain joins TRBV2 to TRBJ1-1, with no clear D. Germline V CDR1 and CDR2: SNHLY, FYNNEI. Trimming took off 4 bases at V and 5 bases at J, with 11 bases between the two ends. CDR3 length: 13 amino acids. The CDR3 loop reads CASSVAWGTEAFF. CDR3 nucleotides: TGTGCCAGCAGTGTAGCTTGGGGTACTGAAGCTTTCTTT.

CDR3 sequence reads: CASSTLDRGDYGYTF. For the CDR3, the DNA is TGCGCCAGCAGCACCCTGGACAGGGGGGACTATGGCTACACCTTC. The rearrangement uses TRBV4-1 and TRBJ1-2; 10 bases map to TRBD1. With 5 bases clipped from V and 3 bases from J, the junction kept 6 bases outside the gene matches. The CDR3 has 15 amino acids. Per germline, CDR1 MGHRA and CDR2 YSYEKL.

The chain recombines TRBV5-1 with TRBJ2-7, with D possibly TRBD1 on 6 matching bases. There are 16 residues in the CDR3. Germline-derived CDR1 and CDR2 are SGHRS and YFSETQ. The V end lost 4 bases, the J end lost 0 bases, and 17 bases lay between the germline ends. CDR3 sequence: CASSARGRRGSYEQYF. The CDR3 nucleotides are TGCGCCAGCAGCGCCAGGGGCCGACGGGGCTCCTACGAGCAGTACTTC.

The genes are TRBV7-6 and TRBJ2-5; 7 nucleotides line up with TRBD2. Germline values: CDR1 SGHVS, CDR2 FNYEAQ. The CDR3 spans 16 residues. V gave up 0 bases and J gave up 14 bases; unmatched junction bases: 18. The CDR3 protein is CASSLAGGYSSAGVYF. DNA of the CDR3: TGTGCCAGCAGCTTAGCCGGGGGGTACTCCAGCGCGGGAGTCTACTTC.

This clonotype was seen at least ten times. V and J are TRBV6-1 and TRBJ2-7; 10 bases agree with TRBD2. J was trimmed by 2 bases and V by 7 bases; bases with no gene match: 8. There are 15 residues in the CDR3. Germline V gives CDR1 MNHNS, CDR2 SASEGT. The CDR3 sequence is CASTGTSATTYEQYF. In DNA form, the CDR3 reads TGTGCCAGCACCGGGACTAGCGCGACGACCTACGAGCAGTACTTC.

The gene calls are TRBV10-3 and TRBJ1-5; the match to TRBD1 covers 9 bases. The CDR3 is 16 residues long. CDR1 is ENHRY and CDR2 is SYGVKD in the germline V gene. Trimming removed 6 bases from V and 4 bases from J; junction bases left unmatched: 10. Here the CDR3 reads CAIRWTGVGENQPQHF. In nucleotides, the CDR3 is TGTGCCATCAGATGGACAGGGGTGGGGGAAAATCAGCCCCAGCATTTT.

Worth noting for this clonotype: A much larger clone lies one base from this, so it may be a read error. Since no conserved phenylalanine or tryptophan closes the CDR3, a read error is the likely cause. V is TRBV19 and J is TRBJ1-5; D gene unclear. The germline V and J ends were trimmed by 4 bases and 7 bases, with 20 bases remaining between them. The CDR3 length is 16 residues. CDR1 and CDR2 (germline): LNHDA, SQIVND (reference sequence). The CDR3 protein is CASSTIRHHGKQPQHV. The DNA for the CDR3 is TGTGCCAGTAGTACCATTAGACACCATGGGAAGCAGCCCCAGCATGTT.

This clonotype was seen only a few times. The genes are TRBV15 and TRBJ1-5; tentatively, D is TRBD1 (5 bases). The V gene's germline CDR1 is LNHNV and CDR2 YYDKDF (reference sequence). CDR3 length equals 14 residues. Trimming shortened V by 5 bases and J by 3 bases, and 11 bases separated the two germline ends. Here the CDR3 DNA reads TGTGCCACCAGCGCGGGACTTCTCAATCAGCCCCAGCATTTT. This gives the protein CATSAGLLNQPQHF.

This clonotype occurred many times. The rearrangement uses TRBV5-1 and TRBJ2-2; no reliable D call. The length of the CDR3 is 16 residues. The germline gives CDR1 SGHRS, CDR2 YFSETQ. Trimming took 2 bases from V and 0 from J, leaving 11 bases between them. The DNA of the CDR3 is TGCGCCAGCAGCTTTTATACCGGAACGAACACCGGGGAGCTGTTTTTT. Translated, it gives CASSFYTGTNTGELFF. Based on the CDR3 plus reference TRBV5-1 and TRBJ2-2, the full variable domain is KAGVTQTPRYLIKTRGQQVTLSCSPISGHRSVSWYQQTPGQGLQFLFEYFSETQRNKGNFPGRFSGRQFSNSRSEMNVSTLELGDSALYLCASSFYTGTNTGELFFGEGSRLTVL.

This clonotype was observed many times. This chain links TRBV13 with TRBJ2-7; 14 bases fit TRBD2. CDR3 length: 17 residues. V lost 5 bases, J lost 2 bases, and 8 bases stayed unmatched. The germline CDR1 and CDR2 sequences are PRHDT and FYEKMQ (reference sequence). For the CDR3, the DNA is TGTGCCAGCAGCCGGGGACTAGCGGGAGATATCCCCTACGAGCAGTACTTC. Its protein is CASSRGLAGDIPYEQYF.

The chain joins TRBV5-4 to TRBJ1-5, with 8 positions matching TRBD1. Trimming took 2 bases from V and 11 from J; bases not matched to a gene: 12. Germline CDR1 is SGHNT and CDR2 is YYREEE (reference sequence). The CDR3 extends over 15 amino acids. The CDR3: CASSLSGGTSGTQHF. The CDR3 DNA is TGTGCCAGCAGCTTATCAGGGGGCACGAGTGGGACCCAGCATTTT.

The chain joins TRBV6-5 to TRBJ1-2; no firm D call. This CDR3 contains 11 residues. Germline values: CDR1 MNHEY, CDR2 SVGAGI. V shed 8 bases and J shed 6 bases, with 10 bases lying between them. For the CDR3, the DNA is TGTGCCAGCGGCCCAGCCAATGGCTACACCTTC. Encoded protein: CASGPANGYTF.

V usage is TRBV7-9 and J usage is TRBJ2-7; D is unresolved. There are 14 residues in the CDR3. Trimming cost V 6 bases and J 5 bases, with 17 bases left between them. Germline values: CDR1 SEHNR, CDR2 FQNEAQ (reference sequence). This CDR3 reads CASRAEGFDHEQYF. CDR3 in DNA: TGTGCCAGCAGGGCGGAAGGGTTTGACCACGAGCAGTACTTC.

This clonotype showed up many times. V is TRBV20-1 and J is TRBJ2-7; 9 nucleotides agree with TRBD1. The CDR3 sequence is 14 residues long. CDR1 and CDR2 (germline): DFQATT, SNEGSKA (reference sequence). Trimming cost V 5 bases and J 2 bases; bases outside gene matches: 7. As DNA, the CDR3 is TGCAGTGCTTCCGGGACAGGGTCCCCCTACGAGCAGTACTTC. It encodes CSASGTGSPYEQYF.

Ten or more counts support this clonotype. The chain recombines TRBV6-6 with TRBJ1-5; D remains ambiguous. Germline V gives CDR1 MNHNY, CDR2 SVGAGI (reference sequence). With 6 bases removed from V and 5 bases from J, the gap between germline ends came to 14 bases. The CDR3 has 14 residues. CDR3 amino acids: CASRAIQKDQPQHF. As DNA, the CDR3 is TGTGCCAGCAGGGCCATTCAAAAGGATCAGCCCCAGCATTTT.

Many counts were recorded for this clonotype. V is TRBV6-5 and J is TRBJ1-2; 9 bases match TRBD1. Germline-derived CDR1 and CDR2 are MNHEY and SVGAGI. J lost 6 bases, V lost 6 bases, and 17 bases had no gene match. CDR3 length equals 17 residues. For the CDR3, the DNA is TGTGCCAGCAGCAAACAAACCGGGACAGGGACCCACCATGGCTACACCTTC. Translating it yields CASSKQTGTGTHHGYTF.

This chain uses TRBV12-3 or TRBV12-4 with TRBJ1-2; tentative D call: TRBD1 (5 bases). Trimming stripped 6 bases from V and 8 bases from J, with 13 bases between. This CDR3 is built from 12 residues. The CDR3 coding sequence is TGTGCCAGCAGGGACACCTCCGCCGGCTACACCTTC. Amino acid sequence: CASRDTSAGYTF.

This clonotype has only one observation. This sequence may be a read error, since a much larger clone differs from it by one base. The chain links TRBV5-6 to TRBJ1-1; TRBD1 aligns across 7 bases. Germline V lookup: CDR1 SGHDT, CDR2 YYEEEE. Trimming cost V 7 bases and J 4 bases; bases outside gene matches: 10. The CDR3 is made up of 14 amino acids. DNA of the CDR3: TGTGCCAGCGGCCCCGACAGGGTTCCCACTGAAGCTTTCTTT. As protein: CASGPDRVPTEAFF.

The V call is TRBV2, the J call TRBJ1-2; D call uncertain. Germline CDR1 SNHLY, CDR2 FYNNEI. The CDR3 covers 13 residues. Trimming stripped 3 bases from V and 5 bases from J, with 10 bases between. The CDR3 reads CASSEGKVYGYTF. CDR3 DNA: TGTGCCAGCAGTGAGGGAAAAGTTTATGGCTACACCTTC.

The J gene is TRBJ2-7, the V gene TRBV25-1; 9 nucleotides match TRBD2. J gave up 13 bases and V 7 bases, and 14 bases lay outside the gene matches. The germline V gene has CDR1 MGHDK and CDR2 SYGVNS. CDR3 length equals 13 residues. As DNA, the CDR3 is TGTGCCAGCACGAGCTTGGGAAGCGGGAGGATTTACTTC. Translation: CASTSLGSGRIYF.

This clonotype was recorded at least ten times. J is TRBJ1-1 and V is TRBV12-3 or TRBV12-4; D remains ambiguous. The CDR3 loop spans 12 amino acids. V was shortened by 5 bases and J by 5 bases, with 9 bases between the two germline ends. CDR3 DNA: TGTGCCAGCAGTGACGCTAGGACTGAAGCTTTCTTT. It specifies CASSDARTEAFF.

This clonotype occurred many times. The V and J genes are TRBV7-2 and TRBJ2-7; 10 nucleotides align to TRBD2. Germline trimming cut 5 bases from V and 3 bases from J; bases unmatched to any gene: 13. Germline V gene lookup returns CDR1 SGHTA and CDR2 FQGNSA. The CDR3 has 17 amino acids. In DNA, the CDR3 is TGTGCCAGCAGCATAGGCGTATACGGACTAGCGGTCTACGAGCAGTACTTC. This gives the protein CASSIGVYGLAVYEQYF.

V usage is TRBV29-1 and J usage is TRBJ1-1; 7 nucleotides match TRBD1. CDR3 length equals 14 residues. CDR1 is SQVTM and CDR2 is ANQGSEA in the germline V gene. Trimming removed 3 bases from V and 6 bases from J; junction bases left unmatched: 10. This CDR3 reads CSVDMEGARAEAFF. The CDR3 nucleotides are TGCAGCGTTGATATGGAGGGGGCACGCGCTGAAGCTTTCTTT. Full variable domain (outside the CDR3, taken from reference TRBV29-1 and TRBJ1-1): SAVISQKPSRDICQRGTSLTIQCQVDSQVTMMFWYRQQPGQSLTLIATANQGSEATYESGFVIDKFPISRPNLTFSTLTVSNMSPEDSSIYLCSVDMEGARAEAFFGQGTRLTVV.

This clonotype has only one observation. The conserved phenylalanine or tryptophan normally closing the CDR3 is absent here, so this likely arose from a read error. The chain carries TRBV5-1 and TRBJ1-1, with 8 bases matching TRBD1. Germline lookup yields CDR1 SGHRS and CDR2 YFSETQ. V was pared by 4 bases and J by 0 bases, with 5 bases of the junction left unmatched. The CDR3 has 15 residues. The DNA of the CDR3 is TGCGCCAGCAGCGAACAGGGGGGCTTGAACACTGAAGCTTTCTCT. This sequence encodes CASSEQGGLNTEAFS.

The CDR3 sequence is CASSSTRVTGTGTTTGELFF. The CDR3 DNA follows: TGTGCCAGCAGCTCCACCCGCGTAACCGGAACTGGGACTACCACCGGGGAGCTGTTTTTT. The chain uses TRBV7-6 and TRBJ2-2, with 7 bases aligning to TRBD2. The CDR3 runs to 20 residues. In germline, CDR1 is SGHVS, CDR2 FNYEAQ. J was trimmed by 4 bases and V by 4 bases; bases with no gene match: 21.

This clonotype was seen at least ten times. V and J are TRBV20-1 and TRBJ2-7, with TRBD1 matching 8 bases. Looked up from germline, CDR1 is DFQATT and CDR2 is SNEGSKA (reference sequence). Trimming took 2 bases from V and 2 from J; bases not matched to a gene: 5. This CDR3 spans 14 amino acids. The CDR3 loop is CSARLQGGTYEQYF. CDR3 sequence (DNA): TGCAGTGCTAGATTACAGGGGGGTACCTACGAGCAGTACTTC.

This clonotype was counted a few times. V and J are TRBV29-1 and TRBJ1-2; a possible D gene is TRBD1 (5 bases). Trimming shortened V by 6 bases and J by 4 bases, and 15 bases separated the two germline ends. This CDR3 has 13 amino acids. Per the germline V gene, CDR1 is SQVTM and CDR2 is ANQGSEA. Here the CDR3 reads CSVWDVGAYGYTF. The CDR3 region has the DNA TGCAGCGTGTGGGACGTAGGAGCCTATGGCTACACCTTC.